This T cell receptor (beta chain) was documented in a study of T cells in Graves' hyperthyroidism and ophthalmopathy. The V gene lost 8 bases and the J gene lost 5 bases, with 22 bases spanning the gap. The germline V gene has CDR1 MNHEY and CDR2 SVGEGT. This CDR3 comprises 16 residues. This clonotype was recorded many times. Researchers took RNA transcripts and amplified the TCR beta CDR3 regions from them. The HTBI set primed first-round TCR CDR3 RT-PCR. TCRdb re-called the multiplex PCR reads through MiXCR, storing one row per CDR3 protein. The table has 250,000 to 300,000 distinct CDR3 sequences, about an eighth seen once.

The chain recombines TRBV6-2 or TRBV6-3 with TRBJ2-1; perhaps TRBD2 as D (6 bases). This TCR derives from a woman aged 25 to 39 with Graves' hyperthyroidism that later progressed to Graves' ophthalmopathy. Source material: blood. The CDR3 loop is CASHLGGKGTHNEQFF. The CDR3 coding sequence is TGTGCCAGCCATCTGGGGGGAAAGGGGACTCACAATGAGCAGTTCTTC.